The TCR beta chain under discussion was sequenced for a study of shared clonotypes between healthy human individuals. Regarding this clone: Its antigen remains unidentified.

Generated by immunoSEQ multiplex PCR, the TCRdb table keeps only in-frame clones and is missing some. There are about 2.4 million clones in the sample; roughly 92% occur only once, and roughly 0.14% lies in the top ten. A CD45RA-negative memory subset and a CD45RA+ naive subset were separated from the CD4+ cells. Notes on the study in general: Blood was the sole source, and tissue repertoires probably differ. Depth was large, yet rarefaction showed that sorted-subset sequencing was incomplete.

Trimming shortened V by 8 bases and J by 5 bases, and 27 bases separated the two germline ends. This CDR3 is built from 16 residues. Germline loops: CDR1 SQVTM, CDR2 ANQGSEA. This chain joins TRBV29-1 and TRBJ2-5; D is tentatively TRBD1 or TRBD2 (5 bases each). The sequence was collected from a man between 18 and 29 years old in good health. What was sequenced was naive CD4+ T cells sorted from blood. Subset specified: CD45RA+ positively selected. The CDR3 loop is CSSRDRTTPQRETQYF. CDR3 nucleotides: TGCAGCTCCCGGGACCGAACTACTCCTCAGCGGGAGACCCAGTACTTC. Together with reference TRBV29-1 and TRBJ2-5, the CDR3 gives the full variable domain: SAVISQKPSRDICQRGTSLTIQCQVDSQVTMMFWYRQQPGQSLTLIATANQGSEATYESGFVIDKFPISRPNLTFSTLTVSNMSPEDSSIYLCSSRDRTTPQRETQYFGPGTRLLVL.